Included here is one T cell receptor beta chain sequence, with context. The target of this receptor is not known. Base qualities are not recorded, but no much larger clone differs from it by a single base. These data belong to a study of T cell responses to AZD1222 COVID-19 vaccine (dated by TCRdb to about 2021). Broadly, across the study: AZD1222 recipients with second doses at about 4 weeks or about 12 weeks were pooled, because spike-specific TCR depth and breadth did not differ between schedules. A total of 233 trial participants underwent TCR sequencing, of whom nearly 210 received two doses of AZD1222 and about 25 received two doses of the MenACWY control vaccine. Enrollment into the trials was organized by age into subgroups of 18-55, 56-69 and 70-plus years, and those subgroups contained approximately 150, 30 and 60 TCR-sequenced participants, respectively. Broad study findings and their caveats: The 56-69-year group was small, and its depth increase did not reach significance, likely because of low power. Reportedly, close to half of the unique spike-specific TCRs recognized epitopes lying outside the regions that are mutated in the B.1.351 and B.1.1.7 variants. The whole spike protein was spanned by vaccine-associated CD4 TCRs, and dominant responses were seen in regions 160-218 and 743-854. Only a handful of AZD1222 recipients were SARS-CoV-2 seropositive at baseline, limiting conclusions about previously exposed vaccinees. After two AZD1222 doses, both the breadth and the depth of spike-specific TCRs were significantly higher than at day 0 and than in MenACWY recipients. Because no samples from the day 14 peak response were available, repertoires could be characterized only after the peak T cell response. Most participants were white British and females outnumbered males, and the authors suggested that clonal diversity may have been underestimated.

The CDR3 regions of human TCRbeta chains were subjected to immunosequencing. In the paper's pipeline: Repertoire TCRs were checked for matches against a reference library of SARS-CoV-2-specific TCRs that had been generated using the MIRA antigen-specificity platform. Breadth meant the fraction of unique TCRs that were SARS-CoV-2-associated, whereas depth meant the fraction of total T cells that were SARS-CoV-2-associated. Using the MIRA data, each spike-specific TCR was assigned both to the spike region to which the TCR was reactive and to a CD4 or CD8 class. Log10-transformed breadth and depth values were compared by one-way ANOVA with Sidak's multiple comparisons tests. TCRdb provides this immuneACCESS table in a form limited to in-frame rearrangements. Some clones are lacking; in checked studies, under half of them reflect an unresolved V gene, and why the rest are absent is not known. Clone size and the V and J calls come from that table; the DNA yielded D and trimming. The sample table lists roughly 180,000 clones, approximately 90% of them with a count of one. The ten largest clonotypes hold 6.5% to 8.5% of the sample.

CDR1 and CDR2 (SEHNR, FQNEAQ) derive from the germline V gene (reference sequence). Unmatched junction bases come to 11, with V trimmed by 3 bases and J by 6 bases. From the cysteine through the phenylalanine, the CDR3 covers 16 amino acids. Only CDR3 DNA is held: 48 bases, read in frame from base 1. This specimen's time point label, per the study, means: baseline before first vaccination. Samples from vaccinated people were obtained from the UK trials COV001 and COV002, which included a single-blind randomized controlled phase 2/3 trial of AZD1222 (ChAdOx1 nCoV-19) in healthy adults. For TCRbeta chain sequencing, PBMC samples were collected from trial participants at day 0 and at day 28 after the second dose.

Recombination connected TRBV7-9 to TRBJ1-1; 9 bases in the junction line up with TRBD1. This receptor was identified in an adult in good health. Sample: peripheral blood, taken on day 0 of AZD1222 vaccination. The CDR3 has the sequence CASSFIGTGLYAEAFF. The DNA is TGTGCCAGCAGCTTCATAGGGACAGGGTTGTACGCTGAAGCTTTCTTT.